The clone carrying this T cell receptor beta chain has at least ten counts. What it binds is not known. The time point was: newly diagnosed GD, antithyroid drugs for less than 3 months. The TCR library was prepared using RNA isolated from PBMCs. This specimen comes from a study of regulatory T cells in long-lasting Graves disease. Findings of the study overall: Persistent disease preferred TRBV28, TRBJ1-2 and TRBJ2-5; new disease, TRBV20-1 and TRBJ2-1.

iRepertoire HTBI primers and Arm-PCR of CDR3 regions built TCR beta libraries. TCRdb passed the multiplex PCR reads through MiXCR, listing each CDR3 protein once. The profile shows 400,000 to 650,000 distinct CDR3 sequences, 15% to 20% of them singletons. The CDR3 spans 10 residues. Per germline, CDR1 MDHEN and CDR2 SYDVKM. Trimming removed 10 bases at V and 7 bases at J, with 10 bases between. These data were also filed under a second study, of T cells in Graves' hyperthyroidism and ophthalmopathy.

The chain recombines TRBV28 with TRBJ1-1, with D unresolved. The sample here was peripheral blood mononuclear cells (PBMCs), taken at new diagnosis, from a patient treated with antithyroid drugs. The TCR sequence derives from a woman aged 35 to 60 with Graves disease. CDR3 in DNA: TGTGCCATAAGAGGGAATGAAGCTTTCTTT. Encoded protein: CAIRGNEAFF.